A single sample gave rise to the 15 T cell receptor beta chains below, sequenced in a study of neurological immune-mediated disorders. In TCRdb, the 5' RACE reads were re-called with MiXCR into one record per CDR3 protein. The sample lists 50,000 or so distinct CDR3 sequences; about 15% were seen once. The sequencing sample was made of PBMCs. Receptors originate from a man aged 55-75 years in good health.

At least ten counts were recorded for this clonotype. This chain links TRBV7-9 with TRBJ1-1, with 7 positions matching TRBD1. Germline V gives CDR1 SEHNR, CDR2 FQNEAQ (reference sequence). V lost 5 bases, J lost 1 base, and 1 base stayed unmatched. This CDR3 comprises 13 residues. CDR3 in amino acids: CASSRTGNTEAFF. The DNA for the CDR3 is TGTGCCAGCAGCCGGACAGGGAACACTGAAGCTTTCTTT.

This clonotype came up many times. The chain carries TRBV7-8 and TRBJ2-6; 7 nucleotides agree with TRBD1. J lost 4 bases, V lost 5 bases, and 11 bases had no gene match. The CDR3 extends over 17 amino acids. The germline gives CDR1 SGHVS, CDR2 FQNEAQ. CDR3 sequence: CASSSEGAGYGANVLTF. The DNA of the CDR3 is TGTGCCAGCAGCAGCGAGGGGGCAGGGTACGGGGCCAACGTCCTGACTTTC. The whole variable domain, filled in from reference TRBV7-8 and TRBJ2-6, reads GAGVSQSPRYKVAKRGQDVALRCDPISGHVSLFWYQQALGQGPEFLTYFQNEAQLDKSGLPSDRFFAERPEGSVSTLKIQRTQQEDSAVYLCASSSEGAGYGANVLTFGAGSRLTVL.

This clonotype was picked up many times. The J gene is TRBJ2-3, the V gene TRBV7-2; the D call may be TRBD1 or TRBD2 (5 bases each). This CDR3 has 17 residues. Germline CDR1 reads SGHTA; CDR2 reads FQGNSA. With 4 bases removed from V and 4 bases from J, the gap between germline ends came to 21 bases. CDR3 bases: TGTGCCAGCAGCTCTACCTCGTACTCTGAGGGACCAGATACGCAGTATTTT. It yields the protein CASSSTSYSEGPDTQYF.

This clonotype was picked up many times. J is TRBJ2-4 and V is TRBV5-1; D is undetermined. This CDR3 is 15 amino acids long. The V end lost 0 bases, the J end lost 0 bases, and 7 bases lay between the germline ends. Germline loops: CDR1 SGHRS, CDR2 YFSETQ. The chain's CDR3 is CASSLEGLAKNIQYF. As DNA, the CDR3 is TGCGCCAGCAGCTTGGAAGGGCTAGCCAAAAACATTCAGTACTTC. The entire variable domain, with the rest obtained from reference TRBV5-1 and TRBJ2-4, is as follows: KAGVTQTPRYLIKTRGQQVTLSCSPISGHRSVSWYQQTPGQGLQFLFEYFSETQRNKGNFPGRFSGRQFSNSRSEMNVSTLELGDSALYLCASSLEGLAKNIQYFGAGTRLSVL.

This chain links TRBV6-2 or TRBV6-3 with TRBJ2-7; maybe TRBD1 (6 bases). Germline assignment: CDR1 MNHEY and CDR2 SVGEGT. Trimming stripped 2 bases from V and 7 bases from J, with 15 bases between. The CDR3 is 14 residues long. DNA of the CDR3: TGTGCCAGCAGTTACAGGACAGACACTATTGAGCAGTACTTC. It encodes CASSYRTDTIEQYF.

This clonotype was seen ten or more times. The rearrangement uses TRBV29-1 and TRBJ1-5; D is ambiguous. This CDR3 has 12 residues. Germline lookup yields CDR1 SQVTM and CDR2 ANQGSEA. V was shortened by 1 base and J by 6 bases, with 7 bases between the two germline ends. The chain's CDR3 is CSVEGPGQPQHF. Here the CDR3 DNA reads TGCAGCGTTGAAGGTCCAGGTCAGCCCCAGCATTTT.

The table lists this clonotype with many counts. This sequence joins TRBV2 and TRBJ1-5, with unresolved D. Germline V gene sequence: CDR1 SNHLY, CDR2 FYNNEI. The CDR3 totals 14 residues. Trimming removed 4 bases from V and 1 base from J, with 8 bases in between. CDR3 region: CASSGGLSNQPQHF. CDR3 sequence (DNA): TGTGCCAGCAGTGGCGGACTGAGCAATCAGCCCCAGCATTTT.

This clonotype appeared many times. The rearrangement joins TRBV9 to TRBJ2-7; 14 bases map to TRBD2. The CDR3 runs 17 residues. Germline V gene sequence: CDR1 SGDLS, CDR2 YYNGEE. V trimming: 3 bases; J trimming: 3 bases; junction bases outside the gene matches: 8. The CDR3 DNA reads as TGTGCCAGCAGCGACGGGACTAGCGGGAGTCCAATCTACGAGCAGTACTTC. Translation gives CASSDGTSGSPIYEQYF. The variable domain in full, with the rest retrieved from reference TRBV9 and TRBJ2-7, is DSGVTQTPKHLITATGQRVTLRCSPRSGDLSVYWYQQSLDQGLQFLIQYYNGEERAKGNILERFSAQQFPDLHSELNLSSLELGDSALYFCASSDGTSGSPIYEQYFGPGTRLTVT.

This clonotype was seen many times. V usage is TRBV27 and J usage is TRBJ2-2, with 15 bases that match TRBD2. This CDR3 is built from 17 residues. The V and J ends lost 5 bases and 8 bases, in that order; junction bases with no gene match: 9. Looked up from germline, CDR1 is MNHEY and CDR2 is SMNVEV (reference sequence). The CDR3 region is CASSPRTSGREIGELFF. The CDR3 DNA sequence: TGTGCCAGCAGTCCTAGGACTAGCGGGAGGGAAATAGGGGAGCTGTTTTTT.

The V gene is TRBV29-1, the J gene TRBJ2-1, with D possibly being TRBD1 (5 bases). The CDR3 has 11 residues. Germline-derived CDR1 and CDR2 are SQVTM and ANQGSEA. With 5 bases removed from V and 7 bases from J, the gap between germline ends came to 9 bases. The CDR3 bases are TGCAGCGTTCAGGGTGGGAATGAGCAGTTCTTC. Protein sequence: CSVQGGNEQFF.

This clonotype was detected ten times or more. The V call is TRBV6-5, the J call TRBJ1-1, with D possibly being TRBD1 (6 bases). Germline CDR1 and CDR2: MNHEY and SVGAGI. The CDR3 extends over 15 amino acids. V lost 2 bases and J 1 base, leaving 11 bases between the germline ends. CDR3 sequence: CASSYGGGANTEAFF. The CDR3 DNA reads as TGTGCCAGCAGTTACGGGGGGGGGGCGAACACTGAAGCTTTCTTT.

This clonotype occurred many times. This rearrangement joins TRBV20-1 to TRBJ2-5, with D possibly called TRBD1 or TRBD2 (7 bases each). Trimming stripped 6 bases from V and 1 base from J, with 15 bases between. The CDR3 consists of 14 residues. Germline-derived CDR1 and CDR2 are DFQATT and SNEGSKA (reference sequence). Here the CDR3 reads CSARGGATQETQYF. In DNA, the CDR3 is TGCAGTGCCAGGGGGGGGGCAACCCAAGAGACCCAGTACTTC.

At least ten counts were recorded for this clonotype. The chain carries TRBV24-1 and TRBJ2-3, with 11 bases identical to TRBD2. This CDR3 has 16 residues. Germline CDR1 is KGHDR and CDR2 is SFDVKD. The V and J ends lost 2 bases and 6 bases, in that order; junction bases with no gene match: 6. The CDR3 reads CATSDSTSGNGDTQYF. For the CDR3, the DNA is TGTGCCACCAGTGATTCGACTAGCGGGAACGGTGATACGCAGTATTTT.

In its sample, this clonotype was seen many times. The V gene is TRBV28, the J gene TRBJ1-1; no reliable D call. The CDR3 runs 15 residues. Deletions cut 3 bases from V and 1 base from J, with 12 bases between. Germline V gene sequence: CDR1 MDHEN, CDR2 SYDVKM. Here the CDR3 DNA reads TGTGCCAGCAGTTTCGGTTTGGGCCGGAACACTGAAGCTTTCTTT. Its protein product is CASSFGLGRNTEAFF.

This clonotype has ten or more counts. The chain has TRBV27 and TRBJ1-6, with D tentatively TRBD1 (6 bases). CDR3 size: 15 residues. The V gene lost 4 bases and the J gene lost 3 bases, with 10 bases spanning the gap. Germline loops: CDR1 MNHEY, CDR2 SMNVEV (reference sequence). The CDR3 DNA reads as TGTGCCAGCAGTTCCCGGGACAACTATAATTCACCCCTCCACTTT. This codes for CASSSRDNYNSPLHF.